Here is one TCR beta chain with its context. No cognate antigen has been identified for it. Base qualities are not provided; no much larger clone lies one nucleotide away. The data were taken from a study of blood T cell repertoires in COVID-19 (dated by TCRdb to the early 2020s). For the study in its entirety: Samples from collaborators originated in the United States, Italy and Spain and spanned both the acute and convalescent phases of COVID-19. Where available, HLA class I and class II types were obtained from metadata supplied by the sample provider rather than from assay-based typing. A freely available public database, intended as a resource for researchers studying the immune response to SARS-CoV-2, is where the repertoires were released. The sample metadata nearly always contained a de-identified subject ID, COVID-19 status, age in years and sex. Deeply sampled blood TCRbeta repertoires from subjects exposed to, actively infected with, or recovered from COVID-19 were included in the dataset. Samples came from the ongoing ImmuneRACE study (first 160 participants) plus 1,254 subjects from 6 global collaborators. The material from the prospective study consisted of cDNA or gDNA derived from T cells, B-cell-depleted T cells, or PBMCs.

Paper-wide results and their limitations: How much clinical and demographic metadata was included differed by source and by participant, and the metadata was provided uncurated.

CDR1 and CDR2 were assigned from the germline V gene (reference sequence) as LGHDT and YNNKEL. The CDR3 numbers 15 residues from cysteine through phenylalanine. The sequence is cut down to CDR3 DNA, 45 bases in frame from base 1. Trimming removed 7 bases from V and 3 bases from J, leaving 18 bases between the germline ends. The immunoSEQ Assay, a bias-controlled multiplex PCR, was used to amplify TCRbeta CDR3 regions from genomic DNA. From the authors' description of their analysis: Within the assay, amplification of reference gene primers was used to estimate how many nucleated cells each sample contained. To quantify the absolute abundance of each unique TCRbeta CDR3 rearrangement, sequence reads were collapsed and filtered. Productive Simpson clonality was computed per sample as the square root of Simpson's diversity index over productive rearrangements. TCRdb took over this immuneACCESS table, retaining in-frame rearrangements with V and J assigned. Such tables are incomplete; in checked studies, under half of the missing clones stem from an unresolved V gene, and the remainder is unexplained. That table supplies the V and J calls and clone size; D and trimming were determined from the DNA. Within this sample are under 45,000 clones, with about 77% of them counted one time only. 25% to 35% of the sample belongs to the ten largest clones.

Whole blood was collected in K2EDTA tubes by collaborating institutions according to the institutions' own protocols. For TCRbeta analysis, collaborators shipped samples in one of three forms: frozen whole blood, isolated PBMCs, or DNA extracted from either of those sample types. The sequence is built from TRBV3-1 (or the pseudogene TRBV3-2) and TRBJ2-5; the D segment could be TRBD1, given 6 matching bases. The sequence came from a man older than 75 with acute or convalescent COVID-19. The sequencing input was peripheral blood. The nucleotide sequence is TGTGCCAGCAACCTCAGGGGCGAGGGGAAAGAGACCCAGTACTTC. This sequence encodes CASNLRGEGKETQYF.